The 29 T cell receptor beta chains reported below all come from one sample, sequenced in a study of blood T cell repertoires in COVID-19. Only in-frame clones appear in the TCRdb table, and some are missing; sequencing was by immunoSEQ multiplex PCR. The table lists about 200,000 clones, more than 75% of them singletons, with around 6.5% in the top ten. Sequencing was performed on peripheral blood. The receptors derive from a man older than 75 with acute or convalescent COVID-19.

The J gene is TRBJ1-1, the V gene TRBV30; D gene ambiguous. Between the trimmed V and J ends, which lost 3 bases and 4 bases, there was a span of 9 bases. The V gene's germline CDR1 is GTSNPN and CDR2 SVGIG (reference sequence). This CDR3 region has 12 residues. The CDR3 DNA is TGTGCCTGGAGCAGGATGACCACTGAAGCTTTCTTT. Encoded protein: CAWSRMTTEAFF.

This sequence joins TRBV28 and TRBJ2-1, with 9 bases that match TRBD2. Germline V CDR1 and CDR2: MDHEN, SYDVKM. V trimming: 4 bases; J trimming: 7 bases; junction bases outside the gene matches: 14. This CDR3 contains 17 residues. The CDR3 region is CASSSLPGLATGNEQFF. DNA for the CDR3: TGTGCCAGCAGTTCCCTGCCGGGACTAGCAACGGGGAATGAGCAGTTCTTC.

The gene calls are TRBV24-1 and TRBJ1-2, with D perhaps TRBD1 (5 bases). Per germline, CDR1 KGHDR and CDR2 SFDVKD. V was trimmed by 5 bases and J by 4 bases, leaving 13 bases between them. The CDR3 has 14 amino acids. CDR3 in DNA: TGTGCCACCAGTGCCCCGACAGCCACCTATGGCTACACCTTC. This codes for CATSAPTATYGYTF.

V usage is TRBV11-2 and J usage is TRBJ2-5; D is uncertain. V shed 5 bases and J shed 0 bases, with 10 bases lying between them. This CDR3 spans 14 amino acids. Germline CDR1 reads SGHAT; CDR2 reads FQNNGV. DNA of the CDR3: TGTGCCAGCAGCCATGGCTTGTACCAAGAGACCCAGTACTTC. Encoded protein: CASSHGLYQETQYF.

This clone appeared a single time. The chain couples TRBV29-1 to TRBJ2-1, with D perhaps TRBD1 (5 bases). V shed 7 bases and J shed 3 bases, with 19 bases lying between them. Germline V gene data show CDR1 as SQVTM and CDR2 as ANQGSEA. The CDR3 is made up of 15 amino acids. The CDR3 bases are TGCAGCGCCGGCGGTAGACAGACCTTCTACAATGAGCAGTTCTTC. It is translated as CSAGGRQTFYNEQFF.

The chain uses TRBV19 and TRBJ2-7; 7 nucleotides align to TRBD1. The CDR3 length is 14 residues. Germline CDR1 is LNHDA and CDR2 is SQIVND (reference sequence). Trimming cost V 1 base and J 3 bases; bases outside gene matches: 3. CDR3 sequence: CASSIAPGGYEQYF. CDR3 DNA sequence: TGTGCCAGTAGTATAGCCCCAGGGGGCTACGAGCAGTACTTC.

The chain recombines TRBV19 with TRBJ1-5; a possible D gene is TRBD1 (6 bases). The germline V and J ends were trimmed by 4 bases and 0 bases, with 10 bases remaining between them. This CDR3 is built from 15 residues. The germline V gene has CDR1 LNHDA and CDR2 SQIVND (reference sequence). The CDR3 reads CASSRTVYSNQPQHF. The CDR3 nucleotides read TGTGCCAGTAGTAGGACAGTATATAGCAATCAGCCCCAGCATTTT.

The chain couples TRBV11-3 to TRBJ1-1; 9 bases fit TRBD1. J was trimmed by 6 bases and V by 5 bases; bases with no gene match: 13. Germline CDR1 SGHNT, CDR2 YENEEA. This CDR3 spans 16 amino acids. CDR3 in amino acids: CASSHPKGTGTPEAFF. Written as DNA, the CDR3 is TGTGCCAGCAGCCATCCGAAGGGGACAGGGACACCTGAAGCTTTCTTT. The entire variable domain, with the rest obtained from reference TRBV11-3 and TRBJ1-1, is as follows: EAGVVQSPRYKIIEKKQPVAFWCNPISGHNTLYWYLQNLGQGPELLIRYENEEAVDDSQLPKDRFSAERLKGVDSTLKIQPAELGDSAVYLCASSHPKGTGTPEAFFGQGTRLTVV.

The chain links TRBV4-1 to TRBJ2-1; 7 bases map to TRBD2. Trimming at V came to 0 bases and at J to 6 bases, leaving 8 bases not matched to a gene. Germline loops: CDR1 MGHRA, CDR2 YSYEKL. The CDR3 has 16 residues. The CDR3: CASSQDLAGVVNEQFF. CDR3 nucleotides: TGCGCCAGCAGCCAAGATTTGGCGGGAGTAGTCAATGAGCAGTTCTTC.

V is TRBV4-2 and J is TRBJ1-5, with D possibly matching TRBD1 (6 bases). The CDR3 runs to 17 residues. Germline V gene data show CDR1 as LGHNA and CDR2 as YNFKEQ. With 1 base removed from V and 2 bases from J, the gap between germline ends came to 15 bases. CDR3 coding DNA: TGTGCCAGCAGCCAAGCCGGACAGTTAAATCGCAATCAGCCCCAGCATTTT. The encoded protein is CASSQAGQLNRNQPQHF.

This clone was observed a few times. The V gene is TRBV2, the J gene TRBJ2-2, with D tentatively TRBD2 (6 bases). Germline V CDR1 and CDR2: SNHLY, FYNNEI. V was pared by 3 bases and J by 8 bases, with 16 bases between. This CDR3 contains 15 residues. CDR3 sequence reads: CASSEDYIPRGELFF. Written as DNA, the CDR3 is TGTGCCAGCAGTGAGGACTACATTCCCCGGGGGGAGCTGTTTTTT.

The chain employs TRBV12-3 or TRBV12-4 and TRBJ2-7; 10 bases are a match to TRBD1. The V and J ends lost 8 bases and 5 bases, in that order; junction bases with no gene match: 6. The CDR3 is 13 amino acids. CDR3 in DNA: TGTGCCAGCCGGACAGGGGGTGGCGACGAGCAGTACTTC. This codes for CASRTGGGDEQYF.

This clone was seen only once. For the CDR3, the DNA is TGTGCCAGCAGCCTTAACACCACAGGGGCCCTTCTCTCCTACGAGCAGTACGTC. It translates to CASSLNTTGALLSYEQYV. The chain couples TRBV7-3 to TRBJ2-7; the match to TRBD1 covers 7 bases. V was pared by 5 bases and J by 0 bases, with 16 bases of the junction left unmatched. Germline loops: CDR1 SGHTA, CDR2 FQGTGA. The CDR3 has 18 amino acids.

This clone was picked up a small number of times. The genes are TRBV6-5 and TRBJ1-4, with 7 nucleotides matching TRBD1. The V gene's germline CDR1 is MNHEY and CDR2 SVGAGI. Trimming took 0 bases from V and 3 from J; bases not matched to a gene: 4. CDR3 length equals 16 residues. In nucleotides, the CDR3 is TGTGCCAGCAGTTACTCGGGAACAGGGGCTAATGAAAAACTGTTTTTT. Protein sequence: CASSYSGTGANEKLFF.

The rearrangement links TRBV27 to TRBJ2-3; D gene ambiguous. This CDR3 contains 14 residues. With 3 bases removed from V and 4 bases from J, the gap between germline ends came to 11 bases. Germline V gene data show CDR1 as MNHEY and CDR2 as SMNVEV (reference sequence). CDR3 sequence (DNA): TGTGCCAGCAGTTTGGGCGTCGGTGCAGATACGCAGTATTTT. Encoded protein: CASSLGVGADTQYF.

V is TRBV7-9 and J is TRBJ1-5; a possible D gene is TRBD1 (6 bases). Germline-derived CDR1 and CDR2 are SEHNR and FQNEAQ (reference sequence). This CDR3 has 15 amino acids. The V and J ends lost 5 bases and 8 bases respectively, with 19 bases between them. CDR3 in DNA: TGTGCCAGCAGCCAGGGGACCGCCCCAAGGGAGCCCCAGCATTTT. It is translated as CASSQGTAPREPQHF.

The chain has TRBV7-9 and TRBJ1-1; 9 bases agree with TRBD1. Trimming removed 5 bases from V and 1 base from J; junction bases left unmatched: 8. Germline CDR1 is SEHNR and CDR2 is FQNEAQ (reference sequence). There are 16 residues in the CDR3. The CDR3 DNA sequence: TGTGCCAGCAGCAAAACAGGGGGCGAAAGGAACACTGAAGCTTTCTTT. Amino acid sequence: CASSKTGGERNTEAFF. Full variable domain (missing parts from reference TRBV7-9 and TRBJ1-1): DTGVSQNPRHKITKRGQNVTFRCDPISEHNRLYWYRQTLGQGPEFLTYFQNEAQLEKSRLLSDRFSAERPKGSFSTLEIQRTEQGDSAMYLCASSKTGGERNTEAFFGQGTRLTVV.

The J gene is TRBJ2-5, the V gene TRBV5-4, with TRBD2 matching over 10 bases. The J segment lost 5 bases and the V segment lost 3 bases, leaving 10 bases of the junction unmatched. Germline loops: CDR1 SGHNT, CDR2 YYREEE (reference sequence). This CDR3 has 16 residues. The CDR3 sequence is CASSSWASSGSETQYF. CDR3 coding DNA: TGTGCCAGCAGCTCTTGGGCGTCTAGCGGGAGTGAGACCCAGTACTTC.

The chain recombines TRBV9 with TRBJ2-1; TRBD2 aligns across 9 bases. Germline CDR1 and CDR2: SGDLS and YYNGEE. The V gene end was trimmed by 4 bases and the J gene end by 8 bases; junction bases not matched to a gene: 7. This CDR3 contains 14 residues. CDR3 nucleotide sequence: TGTGCCAGCAGCCCAGATCTAGCGGGACATGAGCAGTTCTTC. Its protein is CASSPDLAGHEQFF. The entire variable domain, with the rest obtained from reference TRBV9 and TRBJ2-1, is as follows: DSGVTQTPKHLITATGQRVTLRCSPRSGDLSVYWYQQSLDQGLQFLIQYYNGEERAKGNILERFSAQQFPDLHSELNLSSLELGDSALYFCASSPDLAGHEQFFGPGTRLTVL.

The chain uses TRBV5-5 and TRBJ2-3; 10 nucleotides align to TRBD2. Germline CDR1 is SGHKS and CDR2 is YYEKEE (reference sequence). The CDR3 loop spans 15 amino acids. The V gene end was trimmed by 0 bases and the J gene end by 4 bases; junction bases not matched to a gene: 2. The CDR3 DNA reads TGTGCCAGCAGCTTGGCTAGCGGGAGCCCAGATACGCAGTATTTT. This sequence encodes CASSLASGSPDTQYF. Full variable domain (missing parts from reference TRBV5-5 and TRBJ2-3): DAGVTQSPTHLIKTRGQQVTLRCSPISGHKSVSWYQQVLGQGPQFIFQYYEKEERGRGNFPDRFSARQFPNYSSELNVNALLLGDSALYLCASSLASGSPDTQYFGPGTRLTVL.

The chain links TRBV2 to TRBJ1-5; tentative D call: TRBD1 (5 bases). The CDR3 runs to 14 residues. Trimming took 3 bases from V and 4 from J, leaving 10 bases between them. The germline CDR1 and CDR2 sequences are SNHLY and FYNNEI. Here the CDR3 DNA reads TGTGCCAGCAGTGACGGGGGACCGAATCAGCCCCAGCATTTT. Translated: CASSDGGPNQPQHF. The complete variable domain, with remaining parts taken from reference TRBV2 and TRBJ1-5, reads EPEVTQTPSHQVTQMGQEVILRCVPISNHLYFYWYRQILGQKVEFLVSFYNNEISEKSEIFDDQFSVERPDGSNFTLKIRSTKLEDSAMYFCASSDGGPNQPQHFGDGTRLSIL.

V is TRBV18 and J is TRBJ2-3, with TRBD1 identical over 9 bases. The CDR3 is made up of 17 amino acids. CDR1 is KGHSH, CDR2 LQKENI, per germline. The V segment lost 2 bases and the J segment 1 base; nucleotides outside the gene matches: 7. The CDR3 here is CASSPTTGGGGTDTQYF. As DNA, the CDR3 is TGTGCCAGCTCACCAACGACAGGGGGTGGCGGCACAGATACGCAGTATTTT.

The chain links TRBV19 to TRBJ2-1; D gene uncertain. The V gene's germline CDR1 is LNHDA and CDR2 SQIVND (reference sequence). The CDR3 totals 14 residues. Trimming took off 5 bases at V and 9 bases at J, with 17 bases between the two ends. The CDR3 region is CASSPQDLLGEQFF. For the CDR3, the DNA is TGTGCCAGTAGTCCCCAAGACTTGCTGGGTGAGCAGTTCTTC.

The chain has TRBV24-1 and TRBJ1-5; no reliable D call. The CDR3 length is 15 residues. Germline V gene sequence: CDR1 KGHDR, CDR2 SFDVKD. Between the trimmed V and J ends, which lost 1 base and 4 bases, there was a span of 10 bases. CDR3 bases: TGTGCCACCAGTGATTTTAGCCCGATAAATCAGCCCCAGCATTTT. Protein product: CATSDFSPINQPQHF.

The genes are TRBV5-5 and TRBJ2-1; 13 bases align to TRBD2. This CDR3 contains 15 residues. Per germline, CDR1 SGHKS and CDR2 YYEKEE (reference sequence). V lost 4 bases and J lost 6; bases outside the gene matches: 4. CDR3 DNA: TGTGCCAGCAGCCTGGGACTAGCGGGAACCAATGAGCAGTTCTTC. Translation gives CASSLGLAGTNEQFF.

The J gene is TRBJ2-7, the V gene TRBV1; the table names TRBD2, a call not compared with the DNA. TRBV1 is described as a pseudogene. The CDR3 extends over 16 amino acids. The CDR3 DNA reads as TGCACCAGCAGCCAAGAGAACGGGAGGAGCTCCTACGAGCAGTACTTC. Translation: CTSSQENGRSSYEQYF.

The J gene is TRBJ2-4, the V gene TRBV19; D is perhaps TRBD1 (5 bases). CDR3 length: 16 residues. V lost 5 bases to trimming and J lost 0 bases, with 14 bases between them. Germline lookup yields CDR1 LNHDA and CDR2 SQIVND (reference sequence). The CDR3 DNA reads TGTGCCAGTAGTCGTGGGGCTTTATTAGCCAAAAACATTCAGTACTTC. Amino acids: CASSRGALLAKNIQYF.

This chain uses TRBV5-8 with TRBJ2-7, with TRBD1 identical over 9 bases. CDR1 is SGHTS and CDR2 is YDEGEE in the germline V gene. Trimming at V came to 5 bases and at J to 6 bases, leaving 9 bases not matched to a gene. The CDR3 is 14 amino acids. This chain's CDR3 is CASRIRDREGEQYF. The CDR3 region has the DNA TGTGCCAGCAGAATCCGGGACAGGGAGGGCGAGCAGTACTTC.

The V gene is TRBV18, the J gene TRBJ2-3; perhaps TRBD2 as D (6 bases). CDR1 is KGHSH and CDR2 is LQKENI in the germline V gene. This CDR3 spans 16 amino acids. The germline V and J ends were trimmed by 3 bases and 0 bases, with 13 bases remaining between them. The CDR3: CASSPARGTSTDTQYF. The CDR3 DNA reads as TGTGCCAGCTCACCGGCGCGGGGCACTAGCACAGATACGCAGTATTTT. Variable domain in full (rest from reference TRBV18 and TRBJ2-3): NAGVMQNPRHLVRRRGQEARLRCSPMKGHSHVYWYRQLPEEGLKFMVYLQKENIIDESGMPKERFSAEFPKEGPSILRIQQVVRGDSAAYFCASSPARGTSTDTQYFGPGTRLTVL.